This is a list of T cell receptor beta chains from one sample in a study of control samples from healthy donors and cancer patients. Here immunoSEQ multiplex PCR was the method, and the copy in TCRdb shows in-frame clones only, minus some. This sample yields 350,000 to 450,000 clones, of which 80% to 95% are seen a single time; 5% to 7% belongs to the top ten. The source material was PBMCs. Source of these receptors: a man aged 35 to 55 with head and neck cancer. Each CDR3 is given with its conserved first and last residue. A D gene is named only where the DNA matches it firmly. Clone sizes are given selectively: once, few, many, or a class where the clone is expanded.

v_call	d_call	clone_size	j_call	cdr3_aa	cdr3_nt
TRBV5-4	-	-	TRBJ2-7	CASSPPGAYEQYF	TGTGCCAGCAGCCCGCCGGGAGCCTACGAGCAGTACTTC
TRBV6-5	-	-	TRBJ2-7	CASSQTPPSLWVFF	TGTGCCAGCAGTCAGACGCCCCCATCCCTCTGGGTCTTCTTC
TRBV6-5	-	-	TRBJ2-4	CASSYSSPSRNIQYF	TGTGCCAGCAGTTACTCCTCACCCTCGAGGAACATTCAGTACTTC
TRBV10-3	-	-	TRBJ2-2	CATGARSGELFF	TGTGCCACGGGGGCTCGGTCCGGGGAGCTGTTTTTT
TRBV28	-	-	TRBJ1-5	CASSFGGASQPQHF	TGTGCCAGCAGTTTTGGGGGTGCGAGTCAGCCCCAGCATTTT
TRBV6-5	-	-	TRBJ1-2	CASTVGTNYGYTF	TGTGCCAGCACGGTCGGGACAAACTATGGCTACACCTTC
TRBV4-3	TRBD1	-	TRBJ1-2	CASSPGTGSYGYTF	TGCGCCAGCAGCCCCGGGACAGGGAGCTATGGCTACACCTTC
TRBV7-9	-	-	TRBJ2-1	CASSLPSSRFQFF	TGTGCCAGCAGCTTGCCGTCTAGCCGGTTCCAGTTCTTC
TRBV11-2	-	-	TRBJ1-2	CASSLGDKHTF	TGTGCCAGCAGCTTAGGGGACAAACACACCTTC
TRBV6-5	-	-	TRBJ1-3	CASSSGAFSGNTIYF	TGTGCCAGCAGTTCCGGGGCCTTCTCTGGAAACACCATATATTTT
TRBV18	TRBD2	-	TRBJ2-3	CASSPPNGLAVPTDTQYF	TGTGCCAGCTCACCACCGAATGGGCTAGCGGTACCTACAGATACGCAGTATTTT
TRBV10-2	TRBD2	-	TRBJ2-3	CASYFSGTDTQYF	TGCGCCAGCTACTTTAGCGGGACAGATACGCAGTATTTT
TRBV18	-	-	TRBJ1-1	CASSPSMNTEAFF	TGTGCCAGCTCACCAAGTATGAACACTGAAGCTTTCTTT
TRBV9	-	once	TRBJ1-4	CASSVEGVANEKLFF	TGTGCCAGCAGCGTAGAGGGGGTTGCTAATGAAAAACTGTTTTTT
TRBV7-3	-	-	TRBJ2-1	CASSRTVNSYNEQFF	TGTGCCAGCAGCCGGACCGTTAATAGTTACAATGAGCAGTTCTTC
TRBV28	-	few	TRBJ2-1	CASIIRNEQFF	TGTGCCAGCATTATTCGCAATGAGCAGTTCTTC
TRBV14	-	-	TRBJ2-1	CASSSYNEQFF	TGTGCCAGCAGCTCCTACAATGAGCAGTTCTTC
TRBV11-2	-	-	TRBJ2-7	CASSPPPSSYEQYF	TGTGCCAGCAGCCCCCCCCCTAGCTCCTACGAGCAGTACTTC
TRBV27	-	-	TRBJ2-5	CASSLRVAEYQETQYF	TGTGCCAGCAGTTTACGGGTAGCGGAGTACCAAGAGACCCAGTACTTC
TRBV30	TRBD1	-	TRBJ2-3	CAWSPQGAGTQYF	TGTGCCTGGAGTCCACAGGGGGCAGGGACGCAGTATTTT
TRBV11-3	-	-	TRBJ2-1	CASSSWNNEQFF	TGTGCCAGCAGCTCGTGGAACAATGAGCAGTTCTTC
TRBV7-2	TRBD2	few	TRBJ2-3	CASTFLSGGRGDTQYF	TGTGCCAGCACCTTCCTTAGCGGGGGGCGGGGAGATACGCAGTATTTT
TRBV30	-	-	TRBJ2-1	CAWSFYNEQFF	TGTGCCTGGAGTTTCTACAATGAGCAGTTCTTC
TRBV7-3	-	-	TRBJ2-3	CASSPRGESTDTQYF	TGTGCCAGCAGCCCCAGGGGGGAGAGCACAGATACGCAGTATTTT
TRBV5-1	TRBD1	-	TRBJ1-3	CASSSGQGSSGNTIYF	TGCGCCAGCAGCTCAGGACAGGGGAGCTCTGGAAACACCATATATTTT
TRBV27	-	-	TRBJ2-1	CASSLFVGFGPYNEQFF	TGTGCCAGCAGTTTATTTGTAGGATTTGGCCCCTACAATGAGCAGTTCTTC
TRBV2	-	medium-sized	TRBJ1-2	CASSEGYLEVYGYTF	TGTGCCAGCAGTGAAGGCTACCTCGAAGTCTATGGCTACACCTTC
TRBV29-1	TRBD1	-	TRBJ1-1	CSVGTARDTEAFF	TGCAGCGTCGGGACAGCCCGCGACACTGAAGCTTTCTTT
TRBV2	-	-	TRBJ2-3	CASIEGLRIDTQYF	TGTGCCAGCATAGAAGGGCTCAGGATAGATACGCAGTATTTT
TRBV2	TRBD1	-	TRBJ2-3	CASSWDRGETDTQYF	TGTGCCAGCAGTTGGGACAGGGGGGAGACAGATACGCAGTATTTT
TRBV29-1	TRBD1	-	TRBJ1-2	CSVVGGADYGYTF	TGCAGCGTTGTAGGGGGCGCGGACTATGGCTACACCTTC
TRBV28	-	-	TRBJ2-5	CASRQGRETQYF	TGTGCCAGCAGACAGGGAAGAGAGACCCAGTACTTC
TRBV6-5	TRBD2	-	TRBJ2-1	CASSYTSGGAGNEQFF	TGTGCCAGCAGTTACACTAGCGGGGGGGCCGGCAATGAGCAGTTCTTC
TRBV28	TRBD1	-	TRBJ2-5	CASSLDGTGGKTQYF	TGTGCCAGCAGTTTAGACGGGACAGGGGGAAAGACCCAGTACTTC
TRBV6-5	-	-	TRBJ2-3	CASTVGITDTQYF	TGTGCCAGCACGGTGGGGATCACAGATACGCAGTATTTT
TRBV7-2	-	-	TRBJ1-1	CASTQRRGNTEAFF	TGTGCCAGCACCCAACGCAGGGGGAACACTGAAGCTTTCTTT
TRBV25-1	TRBD1	-	TRBJ1-4	CASSEAGQGREKLFF	TGTGCCAGCAGTGAGGCGGGACAGGGGCGTGAAAAACTGTTTTTT
TRBV30	-	once	TRBJ2-7	CAWRGVHEQYF	TGTGCCTGGCGTGGGGTCCACGAGCAGTACTTC
TRBV20-1	-	-	TRBJ2-5	CSGAGDETQYF	TGCAGTGGGGCTGGGGACGAGACCCAGTACTTC
TRBV11-3	-	-	TRBJ1-1	CASSLAGQNTEAFF	TGTGCCAGCAGCTTAGCGGGACAGAACACTGAAGCTTTCTTT
TRBV29-1	-	-	TRBJ2-1	CSADGDTYNEQFF	TGCAGTGCTGACGGGGACACCTACAATGAGCAGTTCTTC
TRBV9	-	-	TRBJ2-5	CASSVEWGAQPYF	TGTGCCAGCAGCGTAGAATGGGGGGCCCAGCCGTACTTC
TRBV7-8	-	-	TRBJ2-1	CASSLSVASKSYNEQFF	TGTGCCAGCAGCTTATCGGTGGCTAGCAAATCCTACAATGAGCAGTTCTTC
TRBV30	TRBD1	few	TRBJ1-1	CAWSVQGAAEAFF	TGTGCCTGGAGTGTACAGGGGGCGGCAGAAGCTTTCTTT
TRBV6-1	TRBD1	-	TRBJ2-7	CASSEIGTGPYEQYF	TGTGCCAGCAGTGAAATTGGGACAGGGCCCTACGAGCAGTACTTC
TRBV28	-	-	TRBJ1-5	CASSLSDPPRQPQHF	TGTGCCAGCAGTTTATCCGACCCACCGCGGCAGCCCCAGCATTTT
TRBV10-2	-	-	TRBJ1-5	CASIMNRDLYQPQHF	TGCGCCAGCATCATGAACCGGGACCTTTATCAGCCCCAGCATTTT
TRBV9	-	-	TRBJ1-2	CASSVEEGDYGYTF	TGTGCCAGCAGCGTAGAGGAGGGGGACTATGGCTACACCTTC
TRBV7-3	TRBD2	once	TRBJ2-2	CASSLLSGTSNTGELFF	TGTGCCAGCAGCTTACTTAGCGGGACCTCGAACACCGGGGAGCTGTTTTTT
TRBV7-2	TRBD1	-	TRBJ2-5	CASSSGTGGETQYF	TGTGCCAGCAGCTCGGGGACAGGGGGAGAGACCCAGTACTTC
TRBV7-3	TRBD1	once	TRBJ2-3	CASSYAPPGTGGRTDTQYF	TGTGCCAGCAGCTACGCCCCCCCCGGGACAGGGGGGAGGACAGATACGCAGTATTTT
TRBV28	TRBD1	-	TRBJ2-2	CASTLTGGANTGELFF	TGTGCCAGCACCCTGACAGGGGGCGCGAACACCGGGGAGCTGTTTTTT
TRBV6-1	-	once	TRBJ2-3	CASSEAGGDWSTDTQYF	TGTGCCAGCAGTGAAGCGGGGGGAGATTGGTCCACAGATACGCAGTATTTT
TRBV3-1/TRBV3-2	-	-	TRBJ1-6	CASSQVNSGHHSPLHF	TGTGCCAGCAGCCAAGTAAACTCAGGCCATCATTCACCCCTCCACTTT
TRBV28	-	-	TRBJ1-4	CASSHRENEKLFF	TGTGCCAGCAGTCACAGAGAAAATGAAAAACTGTTTTTT
TRBV30	-	-	TRBJ1-3	CASGASSGNTIYF	TGTGCCTCAGGGGCATCCTCTGGAAACACCATATATTTT